These 7 T cell receptor beta chains were all obtained from the same sample, sequenced in a study of T-cell reconstitution after alpha-beta-depleted transplantation in children. TCRbeta library preparation incorporated unique molecular identifiers. Each CDR3 protein is one row after TCRdb ran MiXCR on the PCR reads. The table has a few hundred thousand distinct CDR3 sequences, roughly 25% seen once. The sequenced sample was PBMCs, mostly from graft donor cells, obtained 180 days after TCRalphabeta/CD19-depleted stem cell transplant. These receptors were collected from a male patient aged 5 to 17 who had a stem cell transplant for acute lymphoblastic leukemia, so the T cells may come from the graft donor.

This clonotype was detected a few times. V and J are TRBV5-6 and TRBJ1-1; the D gene is possibly TRBD1 (6 bases). V was pared by 1 base and J by 4 bases, with 11 bases between. Germline loops: CDR1 SGHDT, CDR2 YYEEEE. This CDR3 is built from 14 residues. For the CDR3, the DNA is TGTGCCAGCAGCTTGTCAGGGGTACCCACTGAAGCTTTCTTT. Its protein product is CASSLSGVPTEAFF.

The rearrangement links TRBV5-1 to TRBJ1-1; 9 bases align to TRBD1. The V and J ends lost 0 bases and 10 bases, in that order; junction bases with no gene match: 10. CDR3 length: 15 residues. Germline-derived CDR1 and CDR2 are SGHRS and YFSETQ. The CDR3 reads CASSLDSPGQGLAFF. The CDR3 bases are TGCGCCAGCAGCTTGGATTCGCCGGGACAGGGCTTAGCTTTCTTT. Together with reference TRBV5-1 and TRBJ1-1, the CDR3 gives the full variable domain: KAGVTQTPRYLIKTRGQQVTLSCSPISGHRSVSWYQQTPGQGLQFLFEYFSETQRNKGNFPGRFSGRQFSNSRSEMNVSTLELGDSALYLCASSLDSPGQGLAFFGQGTRLTVV.

V usage is TRBV5-6 and J usage is TRBJ2-5, with a possible D match to TRBD1 (5 bases). The V gene's germline CDR1 is SGHDT and CDR2 YYEEEE. This CDR3 has 14 amino acids. Trimming pared 1 base from V and 2 bases from J, leaving 9 bases between. CDR3 sequence: CASSLWAGQETQYF. In nucleotides, the CDR3 is TGTGCCAGCAGCTTGTGGGCAGGGCAAGAGACCCAGTACTTC.

The chain couples TRBV10-1 to TRBJ2-5, with 9 bases that match TRBD2. Per the germline V gene, CDR1 is WNHNN and CDR2 is SYGVQD (reference sequence). The CDR3 totals 16 residues. The junction had 8 bases not matched to a gene; V was cut back by 1 base and J by 5 bases. This chain's CDR3 is CASSEWAGGGHETQYF. For the CDR3, the DNA is TGCGCCAGCAGTGAGTGGGCGGGAGGGGGCCATGAGACCCAGTACTTC.

Only a few counts were recorded for this clonotype. Written as DNA, the CDR3 is TGTGCCAGCAGCTTAAACGGCCGACTTCCGGGAGGTAGAACAGATACGCAGTATTTT. This encodes CASSLNGRLPGGRTDTQYF. The chain recombines TRBV7-6 with TRBJ2-3, with 7 positions matching TRBD2. Trimming cost V 2 bases and J 3 bases; bases outside gene matches: 17. The CDR3 has 19 amino acids. Germline values: CDR1 SGHVS, CDR2 FNYEAQ.

V usage is TRBV7-2 and J usage is TRBJ2-7; tentative D call: TRBD1 (6 bases). Germline values: CDR1 SGHTA, CDR2 FQGNSA. This CDR3 is built from 15 residues. V lost 0 bases, J lost 2 bases, and 11 bases lay in between. The DNA for the CDR3 is TGTGCCAGCAGCTTAGCTGTGGGGGCCACCTACGAGCAGTACTTC. The encoded protein is CASSLAVGATYEQYF.

The V gene is TRBV18, the J gene TRBJ2-5; 10 bases agree with TRBD2. V was pared by 2 bases and J by 4 bases, with 4 bases of the junction left unmatched. CDR1 and CDR2 from the germline V gene are KGHSH and LQKENI. The CDR3 has 15 amino acids. The CDR3 DNA reads as TGTGCCAGCTCACCATCTAGCGGGAGTTCAGAGACCCAGTACTTC. This gives the protein CASSPSSGSSETQYF. Looking up the rest from reference TRBV18 and TRBJ2-5 gives the full variable domain: NAGVMQNPRHLVRRRGQEARLRCSPMKGHSHVYWYRQLPEEGLKFMVYLQKENIIDESGMPKERFSAEFPKEGPSILRIQQVVRGDSAAYFCASSPSSGSSETQYFGPGTRLLVL.